This TCR beta chain is drawn from a study of blood T cell repertoires in COVID-19. The overall study: Samples of COVID-19 (acute and convalescent) were obtained from the United States, Italy and Spain.

Sequencing used immunoSEQ multiplex PCR; TCRdb keeps in-frame clones, though not all of them. The sample holds approximately 150,000 clones, about nine tenths seen once. About this clone itself: Within the sample, other DNA sequences also encode this same CDR3.

Trimming at V came to 3 bases and at J to 2 bases, leaving 4 bases not matched to a gene. The CDR3 is 14 amino acids. CDR1 and CDR2 (germline): GTSNPN, SVGIG (reference sequence). The TCR was taken from a man aged 45 to 65 who had recovered from COVID-19. V is TRBV30 and J is TRBJ1-5; 7 nucleotides agree with TRBD1. The sample taken for sequencing was peripheral blood. CDR3 amino acids: CAWSTDRGNQPQHF. CDR3 nucleotides: TGTGCCTGGAGCACAGACAGGGGCAATCAGCCCCAGCATTTT.